Listed below are T cell receptor beta chains from one sample, sequenced in a study of blood T cell repertoires in COVID-19. The table came from immunoSEQ multiplex PCR; TCRdb's copy has only in-frame clones and leaves some out. The sample has some 85,000 clones, 80% seen once. Material: peripheral blood. All receptors come from a woman of 80 years or more with acute or convalescent COVID-19. Each CDR3 is given with its conserved first and last residue. D genes are given only for firm matches. Some rows have no size entry. The others give once, few or many, or a class for an expanded clone.

>-|TRBV6-5|TRBJ1-2|-
CASRQSFYGYTF
TGTGCCAGCAGGCAGTCCTTCTATGGCTACACCTTC
>-|TRBV30|TRBJ2-7|TRBD2
CAWSRLAGDYEQYF
TGTGCCTGGAGTCGACTAGCGGGAGACTACGAGCAGTACTTC
>few|TRBV18|TRBJ1-1|-
CASSAKGDTEAFF
TGTGCCAGCTCAGCTAAAGGGGACACTGAAGCTTTCTTT
>-|TRBV24-1|TRBJ2-2|-
CATSDHQVNTGELFF
TGTGCCACCAGTGACCATCAGGTTAACACCGGGGAGCTGTTTTTT
>once|TRBV19|TRBJ2-1|TRBD2
CASNLAEKYYNEQFF
TGTGCCAGTAACCTAGCGGAAAAATATTACAATGAGCAGTTCTTC
>-|TRBV30|TRBJ1-5|TRBD1
CAWNAGTENEPQHF
TGTGCCTGGAATGCCGGGACAGAAAATGAGCCCCAGCATTTT
>-|TRBV14|TRBJ2-5|TRBD2
CASSHLPGLAGDVDQYF
TGTGCCAGCAGCCATTTGCCGGGACTAGCGGGGGATGTTGACCAGTACTTC
>once|TRBV7-2|TRBJ2-7|-
CASSFLWAAYEQYF
TGTGCCAGCAGCTTCCTCTGGGCCGCCTACGAGCAGTACTTC
>-|TRBV2|TRBJ1-6|-
CASVLQAYNSPLHF
TGTGCCAGTGTGCTCCAGGCCTATAATTCACCCCTCCACTTT
>few|TRBV6-6|TRBJ2-2|TRBD2
CASSHIASGVSTGELFF
TGTGCCAGCAGTCATATAGCTAGCGGGGTTTCCACCGGGGAGCTGTTTTTT
>once|TRBV15|TRBJ1-6|-
CATSTNTIADNSPLHF
TGTGCCACCAGCACAAATACGATTGCGGATAATTCACCCCTCCACTTT
>once|TRBV25-1|TRBJ2-5|-
CASSEYLQETQYF
TGTGCCAGCAGTGAATACCTCCAAGAGACCCAGTACTTC
>few|TRBV4-1|TRBJ2-3|TRBD2
CASSQIRTSGRRASTDTQYF
TGCGCCAGCAGCCAAATTAGGACTAGCGGGAGGAGAGCTAGCACAGATACGCAGTATTTT
>-|TRBV18|TRBJ2-5|-
CASSRGEQETQYF
TGTGCCAGCTCACGGGGGGAGCAAGAGACCCAGTACTTC
>-|TRBV3-1/TRBV3-2|TRBJ2-7|TRBD2
CASSQLAGPSYEQYF
TGTGCCAGCAGCCAACTAGCGGGGCCCTCCTACGAGCAGTACTTC
>few|TRBV18|TRBJ2-5|-
CASSPNRQETQYF
TGTGCCAGCTCACCAAACAGGCAAGAGACCCAGTACTTC
>few|TRBV2|TRBJ1-1|TRBD1
CASRPTQGSHTEAFF
TGTGCCAGCAGACCCACACAGGGGTCGCACACTGAAGCTTTCTTT
>-|TRBV5-1|TRBJ1-5|-
CASSLSGTINQPQHF
TGCGCCAGCAGCTTGTCGGGGACTATTAATCAGCCCCAGCATTTT
>-|TRBV5-1|TRBJ1-2|-
CASSPQGDYGYTF
TGCGCCAGCAGCCCCCAAGGGGACTATGGCTACACCTTC
>-|TRBV5-1|TRBJ2-5|TRBD1
CASSTQTGGLETQYF
TGCGCCAGCAGCACCCAGACAGGGGGCTTAGAGACCCAGTACTTC
>-|TRBV3-1/TRBV3-2|TRBJ2-3|TRBD2
CASSPSGRVTDTQYF
TGTGCCAGCAGTCCTAGCGGGAGGGTAACAGATACGCAGTATTTT
>-|TRBV18|TRBJ1-5|-
CASSPRQENQPQHF
TGTGCCAGCTCACCTCGACAGGAAAATCAGCCCCAGCATTTT
>-|TRBV19|TRBJ1-5|-
CASSKPPNQPQHF
TGTGCCAGTAGTAAGCCGCCCAATCAGCCCCAGCATTTT
>-|TRBV21-1|TRBJ2-7|-
CASSKNWGDRDRDNEQYF
TGTGCCAGCAGCAAGAATTGGGGGGACCGGGACAGGGACAACGAGCAGTACTTC
>-|TRBV3-1/TRBV3-2|TRBJ2-1|-
CASSQETGIYNEQFF
TGTGCCAGCAGCCAAGAAACGGGGATCTACAATGAGCAGTTCTTC
>-|TRBV2|TRBJ2-2|TRBD1
CASSERTGGTGELFF
TGTGCCAGCAGTGAGCGGACAGGGGGGACCGGGGAGCTGTTTTTT
>-|TRBV25-1|TRBJ1-1|TRBD1
CASSEQGQYTEAFF
TGTGCCAGCAGTGAGCAGGGACAGTACACTGAAGCTTTCTTT
>-|TRBV7-8|TRBJ2-5|TRBD2
CASSLWFLAGTETQYF
TGTGCCAGCAGCTTATGGTTTCTAGCGGGAACAGAGACCCAGTACTTC
>-|TRBV7-9|TRBJ2-7|TRBD2
CASSPSGAYEQYF
TGTGCCAGCAGCCCTAGCGGGGCCTACGAGCAGTACTTC